Presented here are 21 T cell receptor beta chains from one specimen sequenced in a study of control samples from healthy donors and cancer patients. Generated by immunoSEQ multiplex PCR, the TCRdb table keeps only in-frame clones and is missing some. Among 57,000 or so clones listed, less than 95% were seen once. Sequencing input: blood. These receptors originate from a man younger than 40 in good health.

In this sample, this clone is medium-sized. CDR3 sequence reads: CASRLGQNSNQPQHF. The CDR3 DNA sequence: TGTGCCAGCAGGCTTGGACAGAATAGCAATCAGCCCCAGCATTTT. The rearrangement joins TRBV28 to TRBJ1-5; weak D call: TRBD1 (6 bases). V was shortened by 6 bases and J by 0 bases, with 12 bases between the two germline ends. The CDR3 consists of 15 residues. The germline V gene has CDR1 MDHEN and CDR2 SYDVKM.

The chain couples TRBV11-2 to TRBJ2-1, with D tentatively TRBD2 (5 bases). Trimming stripped 0 bases from V and 8 bases from J, with 17 bases between. This CDR3 is built from 16 residues. Germline CDR1 and CDR2: SGHAT and FQNNGV. Here the CDR3 DNA reads TGTGCCAGCAGCTTAGACCCCTCCCCTAGCTATGATGAGCAGTTCTTC. Translation gives CASSLDPSPSYDEQFF.

The genes are TRBV7-2 and TRBJ1-2, with D uncertain. Germline-derived CDR1 and CDR2 are SGHTA and FQGNSA. This CDR3 is 13 amino acids long. The germline V and J ends were trimmed by 4 bases and 2 bases, with 8 bases remaining between them. The CDR3 sequence is CASSSSANYGYTF. DNA of the CDR3: TGTGCCAGCAGCTCGTCAGCAAACTATGGCTACACCTTC. The whole variable domain, filled in from reference TRBV7-2 and TRBJ1-2, reads GAGVSQSPSNKVTEKGKDVELRCDPISGHTALYWYRQSLGQGLEFLIYFQGNSAPDKSGLPSDRFSAERTGGSVSTLTIQRTQQEDSAVYLCASSSSANYGYTFGSGTRLTVV.

The chain carries TRBV23-1 and TRBJ1-5; 7 bases match TRBD1. TRBV23-1 has ORF status, its function being uncertain. This CDR3 comprises 14 residues. V shed 2 bases and J 6 bases; nucleotides not matched to a gene: 4. The chain's CDR3 is CASSQRGRGQPQHF. The DNA for the CDR3 is TGCGCCAGCAGTCAAAGGGGGCGCGGTCAGCCCCAGCATTTT.

V is TRBV19 and J is TRBJ2-7; 7 positions agree with TRBD1. The CDR3 extends over 15 amino acids. J lost 0 bases, V lost 10 bases, and 12 bases had no gene match. CDR1 and CDR2 from the germline V gene are LNHDA and SQIVND (reference sequence). In nucleotides, the CDR3 is TGTGCCACAGCGAGGAACCAGGGGGACTCCTACGAGCAGTACTTC. Amino acid sequence: CATARNQGDSYEQYF.

This rearrangement joins TRBV18 to TRBJ1-2; 10 bases are shared with TRBD1. The CDR3 spans 21 residues. Germline assignment: CDR1 KGHSH and CDR2 LQKENI. The V segment lost 3 bases and the J segment 0 bases; nucleotides outside the gene matches: 19. The CDR3 here is CASSPSLYGTGDSLTNYGYTF. DNA for the CDR3: TGTGCCAGCTCACCGAGTTTATATGGGACAGGGGACTCGTTGACTAACTATGGCTACACCTTC. Supplemented by reference TRBV18 and TRBJ1-2, the full variable domain reads NAGVMQNPRHLVRRRGQEARLRCSPMKGHSHVYWYRQLPEEGLKFMVYLQKENIIDESGMPKERFSAEFPKEGPSILRIQQVVRGDSAAYFCASSPSLYGTGDSLTNYGYTFGSGTRLTVV.

This clone was seen a handful of times. The rearrangement links TRBV6-1 to TRBJ1-1; D uncertain. Germline V gene data show CDR1 as MNHNS and CDR2 as SASEGT. The CDR3 has 16 amino acids. Trimming cost V 4 bases and J 3 bases, with 18 bases left between them. The CDR3 is CASSVISARDYTEAFF. In DNA form, the CDR3 reads TGTGCCAGCAGTGTTATTTCTGCGAGGGATTACACTGAAGCTTTCTTT.

The count of this clone is one. The chain recombines TRBV28 with TRBJ2-7; 8 bases align to TRBD1. J lost 2 bases, V lost 6 bases, and 9 bases had no gene match. The CDR3 contains 15 residues. CDR1 and CDR2 from the germline V gene are MDHEN and SYDVKM. The CDR3 spells CASSQGQGIAYEQYF. CDR3 DNA sequence: TGTGCCAGCAGCCAAGGACAGGGCATTGCCTACGAGCAGTACTTC.

V is TRBV11-3 and J is TRBJ1-1; 10 bases are shared with TRBD1. J was trimmed by 1 base and V by 5 bases; bases with no gene match: 7. Germline V lookup: CDR1 SGHNT, CDR2 YENEEA. The length of the CDR3 is 16 residues. The CDR3 spells CASSPTGQGQNTEAFF. The CDR3 DNA sequence: TGTGCCAGCAGCCCCACGGGACAGGGGCAGAACACTGAAGCTTTCTTT. Together with reference TRBV11-3 and TRBJ1-1, the CDR3 gives the full variable domain: EAGVVQSPRYKIIEKKQPVAFWCNPISGHNTLYWYLQNLGQGPELLIRYENEEAVDDSQLPKDRFSAERLKGVDSTLKIQPAELGDSAVYLCASSPTGQGQNTEAFFGQGTRLTVV.

The chain uses TRBV6-2 or TRBV6-3 and TRBJ2-7, with D uncertain. This CDR3 is 15 amino acids long. The germline V gene encodes CDR1 MNHEY and CDR2 SVGEGT. V dropped 4 bases and J dropped 1 base, with 14 bases sitting between them. CDR3 in DNA: TGTGCCAGCAGTTCTTTCTTCGAGGATTCCTACGAGCAGTACTTC. Its protein product is CASSSFFEDSYEQYF.

This chain links TRBV7-2 with TRBJ2-2; 9 bases align to TRBD2. The V gene's germline CDR1 is SGHTA and CDR2 FQGNSA. After removal of 4 bases from V and 0 bases from J, the junction contained 6 bases not matched to a gene. The CDR3 spans 17 residues. The CDR3: CASSSPAGGPNTGELFF. The DNA of the CDR3 is TGTGCCAGCAGCTCCCCAGCGGGGGGACCGAACACCGGGGAGCTGTTTTTT.

V gene TRBV28 combines with J gene TRBJ2-7; D is unclear. Germline V gene sequence: CDR1 MDHEN, CDR2 SYDVKM. The CDR3 loop spans 18 amino acids. The ends were cut back, 5 bases at V and 0 bases at J, with 23 bases in the middle. The CDR3 bases are TGTGCCAGCAGTCCATATGCTTACGACAACCTCTACTCCTACGAGCAGTACTTC. This gives the protein CASSPYAYDNLYSYEQYF.

J is TRBJ1-2 and V is TRBV7-2; tentative D call: TRBD1 (5 bases). The length of the CDR3 is 14 residues. The germline V and J ends were trimmed by 4 bases and 8 bases, with 17 bases remaining between them. The germline V gene encodes CDR1 SGHTA and CDR2 FQGNSA. For the CDR3, the DNA is TGTGCCAGCAGCTACAGGACCAGAACCTCCGGCTACACCTTC. This encodes CASSYRTRTSGYTF.

The chain combines TRBV7-6 with TRBJ2-1; 8 bases map to TRBD2. J was trimmed by 7 bases and V by 2 bases; bases with no gene match: 10. The CDR3 runs 16 residues. The V gene's germline CDR1 is SGHVS and CDR2 FNYEAQ. Here the CDR3 DNA reads TGTGCCAGCAGCTTAACCCTAGCGGGCCAAGGTAATGAGCAGTTCTTC. Its translation is CASSLTLAGQGNEQFF.

The CDR3 DNA reads as TGTGCCACCTCGACAAGCGGGGAAGCCTACAATGAGCAGTTCTTC. Translating gives CATSTSGEAYNEQFF. The chain recombines TRBV5-4 with TRBJ2-1; 7 nucleotides line up with TRBD2. The CDR3 has 15 residues. J was trimmed by 2 bases and V by 9 bases; bases with no gene match: 11. Per the germline V gene, CDR1 is SGHNT and CDR2 is YYREEE (reference sequence).

V is TRBV18 and J is TRBJ1-1; possibly TRBD1 for D (5 bases). Germline CDR1 and CDR2: KGHSH and LQKENI. CDR3 size: 15 residues. The germline V and J ends were trimmed by 3 bases and 1 base, with 12 bases remaining between them. The CDR3 region has the DNA TGTGCCAGCTCACCGTCCCTCACAGGGAACACTGAAGCTTTCTTT. Translating gives CASSPSLTGNTEAFF.

V and J are TRBV6-5 and TRBJ2-1, with D perhaps matching TRBD1 or TRBD2 (5 bases each). This CDR3 comprises 14 residues. Germline-derived CDR1 and CDR2 are MNHEY and SVGAGI. Trimming took 0 bases from V and 7 from J, leaving 10 bases between them. DNA for the CDR3: TGTGCCAGCAGTTACTCGGCAGGGAGAAATGAGCAGTTCTTC. It yields the protein CASSYSAGRNEQFF.

CDR3: CASAIGTGSNQPQHF. CDR3 nucleotide sequence: TGTGCCAGTGCGATTGGGACCGGTAGCAATCAGCCCCAGCATTTT. This chain uses TRBV19 with TRBJ1-5, with D tentatively TRBD1 (5 bases). V was clipped by 8 bases and J by 0 bases, with 14 bases between them. Germline V gene lookup returns CDR1 LNHDA and CDR2 SQIVND (reference sequence). CDR3 length equals 15 residues.

The rearrangement links TRBV29-1 to TRBJ2-2; D is uncertain. Deletions cut 6 bases from V and 0 bases from J, with 5 bases between. The CDR3 contains 12 residues. CDR1 SQVTM and CDR2 ANQGSEA come from the germline V gene. The CDR3 coding sequence is TGCAGCGTGCGTCCGAACACCGGGGAGCTGTTTTTT. This translates into CSVRPNTGELFF.

The chain carries TRBV19 and TRBJ1-2; 7 bases fit TRBD1. The CDR3 length is 13 residues. Germline lookup yields CDR1 LNHDA and CDR2 SQIVND (reference sequence). With V trimmed by 5 bases and J by 4 bases, 4 bases remained unmatched. The CDR3 bases are TGTGCCAGTAGTCTCGGGACAGCCTATGGCTACACCTTC. This sequence encodes CASSLGTAYGYTF.

A single count supports this clone. The chain joins TRBV9 to TRBJ1-2; maybe TRBD1 (5 bases). The length of the CDR3 is 14 residues. Germline V lookup: CDR1 SGDLS, CDR2 YYNGEE. The V and J ends lost 0 bases and 4 bases respectively, with 10 bases between them. The CDR3 protein is CASSVAVGVYGYTF. The DNA of the CDR3 is TGTGCCAGCAGCGTAGCGGTAGGGGTCTATGGCTACACCTTC.